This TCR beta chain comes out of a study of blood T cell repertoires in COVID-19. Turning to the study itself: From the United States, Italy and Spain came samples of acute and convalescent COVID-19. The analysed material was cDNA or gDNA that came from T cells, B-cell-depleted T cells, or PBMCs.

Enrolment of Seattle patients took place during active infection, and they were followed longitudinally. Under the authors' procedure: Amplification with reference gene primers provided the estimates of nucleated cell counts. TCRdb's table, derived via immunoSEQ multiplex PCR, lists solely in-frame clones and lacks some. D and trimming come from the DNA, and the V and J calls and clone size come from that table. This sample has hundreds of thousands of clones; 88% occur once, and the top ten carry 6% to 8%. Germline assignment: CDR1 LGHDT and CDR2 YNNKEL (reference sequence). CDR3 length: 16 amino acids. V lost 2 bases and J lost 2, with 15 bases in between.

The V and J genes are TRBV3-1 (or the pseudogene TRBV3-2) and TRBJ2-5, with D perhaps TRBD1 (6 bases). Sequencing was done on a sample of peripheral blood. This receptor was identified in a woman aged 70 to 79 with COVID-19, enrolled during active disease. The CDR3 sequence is CASSQRTTGLQETQYF. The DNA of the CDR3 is TGTGCCAGCAGCCAACGTACGACAGGTCTTCAAGAGACCCAGTACTTC.